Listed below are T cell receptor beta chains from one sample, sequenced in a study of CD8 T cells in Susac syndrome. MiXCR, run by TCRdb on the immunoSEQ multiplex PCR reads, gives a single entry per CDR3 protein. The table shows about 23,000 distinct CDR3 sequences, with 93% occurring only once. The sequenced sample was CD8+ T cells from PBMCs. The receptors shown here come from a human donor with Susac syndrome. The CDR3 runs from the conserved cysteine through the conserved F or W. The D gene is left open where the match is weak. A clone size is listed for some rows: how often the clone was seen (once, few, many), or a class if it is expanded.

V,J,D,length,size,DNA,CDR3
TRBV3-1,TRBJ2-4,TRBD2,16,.,TGTGCCAGCAGCCAAGTGGGGGAGGGAGCCAAAAACATTCAGTACTTC,CASSQVGEGAKNIQYF
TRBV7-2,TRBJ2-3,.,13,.,TGTGCCAGCAGCTGGGCAGACACAGATACGCAGTATTTT,CASSWADTDTQYF
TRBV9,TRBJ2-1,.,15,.,TGTGCCAGCAGCGACGAAAGAAGCTCCTACAATGAGCAGTTCTTC,CASSDERSSYNEQFF
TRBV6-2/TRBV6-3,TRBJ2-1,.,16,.,TGTGCCAGCAGTTATAGCAGTGAGGGGGGTTACAATGAGCAGTTCTTC,CASSYSSEGGYNEQFF
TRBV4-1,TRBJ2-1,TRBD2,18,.,TGCGCCAGCAGCTTTCTAGCGGGGGGCTCCGACTCCTACAATGAGCAGTTCTTC,CASSFLAGGSDSYNEQFF
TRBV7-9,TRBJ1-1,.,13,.,TGTGCCAGCAGCTTTGACAGTTACACTGAAGCTTTCTTT,CASSFDSYTEAFF
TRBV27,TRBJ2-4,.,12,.,TGTGCCAGCAGTTCGGCTGGAAACATTCAGTACTTC,CASSSAGNIQYF
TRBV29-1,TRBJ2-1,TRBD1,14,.,TGCAGCGGCGTGGACAGGGGGTTCTACAATGAGCAGTTCTTC,CSGVDRGFYNEQFF
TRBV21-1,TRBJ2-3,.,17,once,TGTGCCAGCAGCCAACCAGACCGACTCATGGGGCAATATACGCAGTATTTT,CASSQPDRLMGQYTQYF
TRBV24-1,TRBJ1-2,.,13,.,TGTGCCACCAGTGATTTGTTGGGGTTGGGCTACACCTTC,CATSDLLGLGYTF
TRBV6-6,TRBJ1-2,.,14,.,TGTGCCAGCAGTTACAAGGGGTGGGACTATGGCTACACCTTC,CASSYKGWDYGYTF
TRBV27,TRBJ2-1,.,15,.,TGTGCCAGCAATACAGGAGGTCGGGCCTACAATGAGCAGTTCTTC,CASNTGGRAYNEQFF
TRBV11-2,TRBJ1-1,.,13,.,TGTGCCAGCAGCTATCGGGGGGTTACTGAAGCTTTCTTT,CASSYRGVTEAFF
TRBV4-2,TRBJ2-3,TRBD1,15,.,TGTGCCAGCAGCCAAGATGCGGACAGGGCCGATACGCAGTATTTT,CASSQDADRADTQYF
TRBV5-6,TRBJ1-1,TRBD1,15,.,TGTGCCAGCAGCCCCGGGACAGGGGCAAGGACTGAAGCTTTCTTT,CASSPGTGARTEAFF
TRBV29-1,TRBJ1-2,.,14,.,TGCAGCGTGGGAGATGACGGGACCCTCTATGGCTACACCTTC,CSVGDDGTLYGYTF
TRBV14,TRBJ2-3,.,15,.,TGTGCCAGCAGCCAAGATCGACGCCCGGAAAATACGCAGTATTTT,CASSQDRRPENTQYF
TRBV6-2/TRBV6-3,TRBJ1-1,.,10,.,TGTGCCAGCAGCCCCGTGAGTGCTTTCTTT,CASSPVSAFF
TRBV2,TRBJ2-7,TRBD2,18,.,TGTGCCAGCAGTCGGGCTAGCGGGGGCGAAAATGAGGTCTACGAGCAGTACTTC,CASSRASGGENEVYEQYF
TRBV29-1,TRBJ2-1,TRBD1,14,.,TGCAGCGTTGAGACAGGGGGCCCCTACAATGAGCAGTTCTTC,CSVETGGPYNEQFF
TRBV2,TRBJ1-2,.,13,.,TGTGCCAGCAGTGATGGTCAGGTCGATGGCTACACCTTC,CASSDGQVDGYTF
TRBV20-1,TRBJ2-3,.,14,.,TGCAGTGCCCTAAGTGGGGCCGGCACAGATACGCAGTATTTT,CSALSGAGTDTQYF
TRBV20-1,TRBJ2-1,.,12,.,TGCAGTGCAGACCGCCGCGGTGATGAGCAGTTCTTC,CSADRRGDEQFF
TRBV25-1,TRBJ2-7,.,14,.,TGTGCCAGCAGTGAATACAACAGGGAGGACGAGCAGTACTTC,CASSEYNREDEQYF
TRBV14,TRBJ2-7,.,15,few,TGTGCCAGCAGCCAAGATTGGGGGCCTCTTTACGAGCAGTACTTC,CASSQDWGPLYEQYF
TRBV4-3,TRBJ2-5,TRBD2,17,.,TGCGCCAGCAGCCAAGGTGGACTAGCGGGGGGTGCGGGGGCCCAGTACTTC,CASSQGGLAGGAGAQYF
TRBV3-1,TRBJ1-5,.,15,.,TGTGCCAGCAGCCGTGTTGTTCGGCATCATCAGCCCCAGCATTTT,CASSRVVRHHQPQHF
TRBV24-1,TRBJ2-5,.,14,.,TGTGCCACCAGTGATTTGGGGAACGGAGAGACCCAGTACTTC,CATSDLGNGETQYF
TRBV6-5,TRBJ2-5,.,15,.,TGTGCCAGCAGTTACGGGGGCGGGGACCAAGAGACCCAGTACTTC,CASSYGGGDQETQYF
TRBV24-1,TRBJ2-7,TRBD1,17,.,TGTGCCACCAGTGACCACACCGGGACAGGTTCCATCTACGAGCAGTACTTC,CATSDHTGTGSIYEQYF
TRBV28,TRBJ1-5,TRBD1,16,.,TGTGCCAGCAGCGCCCTTACAGGGGTTAGCAATCAGCCCCAGCATTTT,CASSALTGVSNQPQHF
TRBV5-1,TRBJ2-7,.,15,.,TGCGCCAGCGCTCCACCTGACAGGCTACCCTACGAGCAGTACTTC,CASAPPDRLPYEQYF
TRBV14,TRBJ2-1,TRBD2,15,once,TGTGCCAGCTCGCCTTACAGCGGGGGGGCCGATGAGCAGTTCTTC,CASSPYSGGADEQFF
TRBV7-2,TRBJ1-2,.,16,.,TGTGCCAGCAGCTTCCTGGACAGTCCATCTAACTATGGCTACACCTTC,CASSFLDSPSNYGYTF
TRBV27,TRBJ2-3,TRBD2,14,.,TGTGCCAGCAGAGATGCGGGGGGCCCAGATACGCAGTATTTT,CASRDAGGPDTQYF
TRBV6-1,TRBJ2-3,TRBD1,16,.,TGTGCCAGCAGTGAAGCGGACAGGGGAATTACAGATACGCAGTATTTT,CASSEADRGITDTQYF
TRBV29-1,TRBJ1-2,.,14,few,TGCAGCGTTTACTTAGGGGAAGGTTTTAAGGGCTACACCTTC,CSVYLGEGFKGYTF
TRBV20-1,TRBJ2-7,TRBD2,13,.,TGCAGTGCTAGGCTACTAGCGGGGTACGAGCAGTACTTC,CSARLLAGYEQYF
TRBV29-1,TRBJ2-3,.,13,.,TGCAGCGTAATAAGTGGGGACACAGATACGCAGTATTTT,CSVISGDTDTQYF
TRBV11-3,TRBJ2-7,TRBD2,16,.,TGTGCCAGCAGCTCCGGTTTAGCGGGGCCCTGGGACGAGCAGTACTTC,CASSSGLAGPWDEQYF
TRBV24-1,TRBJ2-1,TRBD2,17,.,TGTGCCACCAGTGATTTTCCAGCGGGGGCCCCAGACAATGAGCAGTTCTTC,CATSDFPAGAPDNEQFF
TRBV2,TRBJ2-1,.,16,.,TGTGCCAGCAGTGATCGGGGGGCTGCCCTTGGTGATGAGCAGTTCTTC,CASSDRGAALGDEQFF
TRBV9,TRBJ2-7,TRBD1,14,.,TGTGCCAGCAGCGTGAAGACAGGGGGCGACGAGCAGTACTTC,CASSVKTGGDEQYF
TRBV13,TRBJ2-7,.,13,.,TGTGCCAGCAGCCTCCTCATGGGCCACGAGCAGTACTTC,CASSLLMGHEQYF